Below are 6 T cell receptor beta chains sequenced from a single sample in a study of shared clonotypes between healthy human individuals. Sequencing used immunoSEQ multiplex PCR; TCRdb keeps in-frame clones, though not all of them. The table records 2.5 million or so clones, around nine tenths of them present only once. Sequenced: naive CD4+ T cells sorted from blood. Subset here: CD45RA+ positively selected. Every receptor here comes from a man between 18 and 35 years old in good health.

The chain has TRBV18 and TRBJ2-4; D is perhaps TRBD2 (5 bases). The CDR3 has 16 residues. The V end was cut by 0 bases, the J end by 5 bases, with 14 bases between. Germline V gene lookup returns CDR1 KGHSH and CDR2 LQKENI. CDR3 protein: CASSPPILDFENIQYF. CDR3 in DNA: TGTGCCAGCTCACCACCGATTCTGGACTTCGAAAACATTCAGTACTTC.

The genes are TRBV7-2 and TRBJ2-5; D is unresolved. The ends were cut back, 2 bases at V and 1 base at J, with 8 bases in the middle. The CDR3 has 14 amino acids. Per the germline V gene, CDR1 is SGHTA and CDR2 is FQGNSA. The CDR3 DNA reads TGTGCCAGCAGCTTAATCCGGTTCCAAGAGACCCAGTACTTC. It codes for CASSLIRFQETQYF.

The rearrangement joins TRBV10-3 to TRBJ2-5; the D gene is possibly TRBD2 (5 bases). V lost 3 bases and J lost 5, with 13 bases in between. From germline, CDR1 is ENHRY and CDR2 SYGVKD. The CDR3 runs to 14 residues. CDR3 sequence: CAISEVGEWETQYF. For the CDR3, the DNA is TGTGCCATCAGTGAAGTCGGGGAATGGGAGACCCAGTACTTC.

This clone was seen a handful of times. This chain links TRBV2 with TRBJ1-1; the D gene is possibly TRBD1 (5 bases). Looked up from germline, CDR1 is SNHLY and CDR2 is FYNNEI. V lost 4 bases to trimming and J lost 0 bases, with 15 bases between them. CDR3 length: 16 residues. CDR3 in amino acids: CASSVTAGTMNTEAFF. The DNA of the CDR3 is TGTGCCAGCAGTGTTACTGCAGGGACTATGAACACTGAAGCTTTCTTT.

The chain couples TRBV28 to TRBJ2-4, with 7 positions matching TRBD2. From germline, CDR1 is MDHEN and CDR2 SYDVKM. V dropped 7 bases and J dropped 1; count of bases not matched to a gene: 7. This CDR3 is 15 amino acids long. CDR3 nucleotides: TGTGCCAGCACCAAGGGAGGGCTGGCCAAAAACATTCAGTACTTC. Amino acid sequence: CASTKGGLAKNIQYF.

The V gene is TRBV18, the J gene TRBJ1-2; D perhaps matches TRBD1 (5 bases). V gave up 3 bases and J gave up 7 bases, with 15 bases separating them. The CDR3 loop spans 14 amino acids. Per the germline V gene, CDR1 is KGHSH and CDR2 is LQKENI. The CDR3 loop reads CASSPGPRDFGYTF. Here the CDR3 DNA reads TGTGCCAGCTCACCTGGCCCCCGGGACTTTGGCTACACCTTC.